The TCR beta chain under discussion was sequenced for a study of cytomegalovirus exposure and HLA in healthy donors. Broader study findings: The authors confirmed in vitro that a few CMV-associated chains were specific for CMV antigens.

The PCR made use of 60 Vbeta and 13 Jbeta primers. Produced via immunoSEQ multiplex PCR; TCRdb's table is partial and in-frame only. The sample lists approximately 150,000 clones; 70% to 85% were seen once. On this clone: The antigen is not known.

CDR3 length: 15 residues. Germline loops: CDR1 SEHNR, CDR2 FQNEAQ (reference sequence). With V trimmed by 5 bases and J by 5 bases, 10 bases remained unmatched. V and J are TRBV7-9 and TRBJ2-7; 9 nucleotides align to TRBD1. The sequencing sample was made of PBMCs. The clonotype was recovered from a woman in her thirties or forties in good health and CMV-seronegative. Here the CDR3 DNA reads TGTGCCAGCAGCCGCCCGGGACAGGGTATCGACGAGCAGTACTTC. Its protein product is CASSRPGQGIDEQYF.